This T cell receptor (beta chain) is drawn from a study of molecular identifiers for immune sequencing clone quantification. Study findings and constraints: Barcode-sharing identical TCR molecules could underestimate highly expanded clone sizes. Clones with over 20 RNA copies captured over 98% of effector molecules but under 1% of naive ones.

This clonotype occurred many times. What it binds is unknown. The CDR3 is 14 residues long. Trimming left V 6 bases short and J 2 bases short, with 14 bases between. Listed TCR primers, together with previously described methods, were used for the bulk TCR libraries. TCRdb reprocessed the PCR reads with MiXCR, giving one entry per CDR3 protein. The sample has around 460,000 distinct CDR3 sequences; about 21% are singletons. Naive CD8 T cells were sorted as CD8+CD4-CCR7+CD45RA+. The clonotype was recovered from a human donor in good health. Some libraries in this study had Jurkat cell RNA spiked in. The chain recombines TRBV12-3 or TRBV12-4 with TRBJ2-7; tentatively, D is TRBD2 (6 bases). The material sequenced was naive CD8+ T cells from blood, with Jurkat cell RNA spiked in. The subset denotes: FACS-sorted CD8+CD4-CCR7+CD45RA+ naive T cells. In DNA, the CDR3 is TGTGCCAGCAGCCCGCCGGGACTGCCCTACGAGCAGTACTTC. Protein product: CASSPPGLPYEQYF.